This entry features one T cell receptor beta chain sequence. Other DNA variants within this sample encode the same CDR3. CDR1 is SNHLY, CDR2 FYNNEI, per germline. J lost 1 base, V lost 9 bases, and 2 bases had no gene match. The CDR3 runs 13 residues. Libraries were prepared by immunoSEQ multiplex PCR; TCRdb keeps only in-frame clonotypes and omits some of them. Of some 130,000 clones listed, about four fifths are singletons. This sample was taken from a study of blood T cell repertoires in COVID-19. Sequenced material: peripheral blood. This sequence originates from a human donor in a cohort sampled during active COVID-19. The V gene is TRBV2, the J gene TRBJ1-5; 8 bases match TRBD1. CDR3 loop: CASTGGSNQPQHF. The DNA for the CDR3 is TGTGCCAGTACAGGGGGGAGCAATCAGCCCCAGCATTTT.